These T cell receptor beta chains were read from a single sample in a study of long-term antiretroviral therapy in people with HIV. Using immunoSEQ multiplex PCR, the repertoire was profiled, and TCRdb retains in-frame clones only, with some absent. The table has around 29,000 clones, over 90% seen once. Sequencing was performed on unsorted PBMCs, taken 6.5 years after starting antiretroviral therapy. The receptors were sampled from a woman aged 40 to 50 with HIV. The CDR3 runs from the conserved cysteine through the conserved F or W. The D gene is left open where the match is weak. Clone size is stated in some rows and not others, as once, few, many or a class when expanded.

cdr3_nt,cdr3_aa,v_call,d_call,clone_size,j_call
TGTGCCAGCAGCGTCGGGACACTGAACACTGAAGCTTTCTTT,CASSVGTLNTEAFF,TRBV9,-,-,TRBJ1-1
TGTGCCAGCACCAGGGCATCCGGGGCAGGGCTTAACAATCAGCCCCAGCATTTT,CASTRASGAGLNNQPQHF,TRBV7-8,-,few,TRBJ1-5
TGTGCCAGCAGCCCTCCGGGACAGGGGGAGAATAGCAATCAGCCCCAGCATTTT,CASSPPGQGENSNQPQHF,TRBV11-1,TRBD1,-,TRBJ1-5
TGTGCCAGTAGTATAGGTGGGACTAGCACAGATACGCAGTATTTT,CASSIGGTSTDTQYF,TRBV19,-,-,TRBJ2-3
TGTGCCAGTAGATCGAGGGTAGGTCCACGCACTGAAGCTTTCTTT,CASRSRVGPRTEAFF,TRBV19,-,-,TRBJ1-1
TGTGCCTGGAGTGTCGGACAGGGGTACACTGAAGCTTTCTTT,CAWSVGQGYTEAFF,TRBV30,TRBD1,-,TRBJ1-1
TGTGCCAGCAGCTTCTTAGGGTTAGGTGAGCAGTTCTTC,CASSFLGLGEQFF,TRBV5-5,-,-,TRBJ2-1
TGTGCCAGTAGTAGCGACAGGGACGGTCAGCCCCAGCATTTT,CASSSDRDGQPQHF,TRBV19,TRBD1,-,TRBJ1-5
TGTGCCAGCAGCATCTGGACAGGGGTGGAAACCGGGGAGCTGTTTTTT,CASSIWTGVETGELFF,TRBV11-3,TRBD1,-,TRBJ2-2
TGTGCCAGCTCACCGGGTGGAGAGGAAGCTTTCTTT,CASSPGGEEAFF,TRBV18,-,-,TRBJ1-1
TGTGCCAGCAGCCGACAGGGGAGCTCCTATAATTCACCCCTCCACTTT,CASSRQGSSYNSPLHF,TRBV16,TRBD1,-,TRBJ1-6
TGTGCCAGCAGTTACTCAGGGACAGGGAGGAACACTGAAGCTTTCTTT,CASSYSGTGRNTEAFF,TRBV6-5,TRBD1,-,TRBJ1-1
TGTGCCATCAGTGAGGTGGGGACAGGGAATGAAAAACTGTTTTTT,CAISEVGTGNEKLFF,TRBV10-3,TRBD1,-,TRBJ1-4
TGTGCCAGCAGTTATTCCGGGACAGGGGGCGCAGATACGCAGTATTTT,CASSYSGTGGADTQYF,TRBV6-5,TRBD1,-,TRBJ2-3
TGTGCCAGCAGCTTGGGCGGCGGGACCGGGGAGCTGTTTTTT,CASSLGGGTGELFF,TRBV5-8,-,-,TRBJ2-2
TGTGCCAGCAGCTCGGACAGGGTCCGGGAGCAGTTCTTC,CASSSDRVREQFF,TRBV7-2,TRBD1,-,TRBJ2-1
TGTGCCAGCAGTGAAAGGGTAGGGCGTAATCAGCCCCAGCATTTT,CASSERVGRNQPQHF,TRBV6-1,-,-,TRBJ1-5
TGTGCCACCAGCAGAGACGGCACAGATACGCAGTATTTT,CATSRDGTDTQYF,TRBV15,-,-,TRBJ2-3
TGCGCCAGCAGTACCGACTATGGCTACACCTTC,CASSTDYGYTF,TRBV10-2,-,-,TRBJ1-2
TGTGCCTGGAGATCACCCTTAGGGGGGCCCGACACTGAAGCTTTCTTT,CAWRSPLGGPDTEAFF,TRBV30,-,-,TRBJ1-1
TGTGCCAGCAGTTTGGACAGGGGGTACAATCAGCCCCAGCATTTT,CASSLDRGYNQPQHF,TRBV27,TRBD1,-,TRBJ1-5
TGTGCCAGCAGTCCCCCTTCGACAGGATTCTATCAAGCTTTCTTT,CASSPPSTGFYQAFF,TRBV28,-,-,TRBJ1-1